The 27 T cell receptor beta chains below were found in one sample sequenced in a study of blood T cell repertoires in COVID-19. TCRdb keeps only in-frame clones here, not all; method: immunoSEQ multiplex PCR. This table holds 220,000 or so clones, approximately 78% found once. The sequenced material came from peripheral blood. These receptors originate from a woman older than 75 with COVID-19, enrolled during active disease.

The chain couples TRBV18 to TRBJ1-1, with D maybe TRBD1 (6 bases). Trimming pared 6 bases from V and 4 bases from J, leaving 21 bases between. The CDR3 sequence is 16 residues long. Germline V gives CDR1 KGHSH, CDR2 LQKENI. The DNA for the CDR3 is TGTGCCAGCTCGCCCGCTCCGAATGGGGGCATCACTGAAGCTTTCTTT. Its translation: CASSPAPNGGITEAFF.

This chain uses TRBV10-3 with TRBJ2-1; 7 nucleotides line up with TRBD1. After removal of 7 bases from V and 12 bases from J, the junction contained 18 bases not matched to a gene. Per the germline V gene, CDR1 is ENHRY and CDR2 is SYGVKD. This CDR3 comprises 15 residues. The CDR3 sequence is CAITSGQGVGSWQFF. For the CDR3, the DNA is TGTGCCATCACCTCGGGGCAGGGGGTGGGATCTTGGCAGTTCTTC.

The CDR3 DNA sequence: TGTGCCATCAGTGAGCCCGGGACAGGGATCGGAAACACCATATATTTT. It specifies CAISEPGTGIGNTIYF. J is TRBJ1-3 and V is TRBV10-3, with 9 positions matching TRBD1. CDR3 size: 16 residues. The germline gives CDR1 ENHRY, CDR2 SYGVKD. The V gene end was trimmed by 2 bases and the J gene end by 4 bases; junction bases not matched to a gene: 6.

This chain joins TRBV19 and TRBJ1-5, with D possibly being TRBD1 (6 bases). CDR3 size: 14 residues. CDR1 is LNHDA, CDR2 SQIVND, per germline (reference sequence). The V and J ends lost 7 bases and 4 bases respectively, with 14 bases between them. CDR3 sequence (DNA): TGTGCCAGTAAGAGGGGCCAGGGGAATCAGCCCCAGCATTTT. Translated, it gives CASKRGQGNQPQHF.

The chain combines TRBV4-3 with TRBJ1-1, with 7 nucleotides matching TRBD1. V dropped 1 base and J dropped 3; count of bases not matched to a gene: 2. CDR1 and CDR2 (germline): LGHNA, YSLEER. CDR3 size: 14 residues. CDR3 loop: CASSQVQGHTEAFF. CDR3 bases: TGCGCCAGCAGCCAAGTACAGGGGCACACTGAAGCTTTCTTT.

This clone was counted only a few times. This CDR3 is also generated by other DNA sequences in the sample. In DNA form, the CDR3 reads TGTGCCAGCAGTGGAACAGGGGGAGAAAAACTGTTTTTT. Protein: CASSGTGGEKLFF. J is TRBJ1-4 and V is TRBV2; 8 bases agree with TRBD1. There are 13 residues in the CDR3. Looked up from germline, CDR1 is SNHLY and CDR2 is FYNNEI. Trimming cost V 4 bases and J 8 bases; bases outside gene matches: 3.

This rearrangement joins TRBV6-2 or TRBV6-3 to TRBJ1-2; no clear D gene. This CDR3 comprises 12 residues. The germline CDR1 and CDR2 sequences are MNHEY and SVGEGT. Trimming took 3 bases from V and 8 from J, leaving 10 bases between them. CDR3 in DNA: TGTGCCAGCAGTTATTGGGGAGAAGGCTACACCTTC. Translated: CASSYWGEGYTF.

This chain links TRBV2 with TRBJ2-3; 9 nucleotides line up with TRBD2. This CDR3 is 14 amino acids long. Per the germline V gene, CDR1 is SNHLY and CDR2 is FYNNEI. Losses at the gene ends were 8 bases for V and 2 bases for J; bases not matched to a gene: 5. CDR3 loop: CASLAGAPTDTQYF. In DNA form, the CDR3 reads TGTGCCAGCTTAGCGGGGGCCCCCACAGATACGCAGTATTTT.

The DNA of the CDR3 is TGTGCCAGCAGGGCGGCGGGGGGGAATGAGCAGTTCTTC. Its protein product is CASRAAGGNEQFF. The chain links TRBV3-1 (or the pseudogene TRBV3-2) to TRBJ2-1; 9 nucleotides align to TRBD2. This CDR3 is built from 13 residues. The trim removed 6 bases at V and 7 bases at J, leaving 4 bases unmatched. In germline, CDR1 is LGHDT, CDR2 YNNKEL (reference sequence).

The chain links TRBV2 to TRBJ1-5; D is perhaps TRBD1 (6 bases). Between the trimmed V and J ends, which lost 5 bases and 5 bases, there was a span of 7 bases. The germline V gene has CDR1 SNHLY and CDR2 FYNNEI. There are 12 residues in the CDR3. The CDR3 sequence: CASSKGDQPQHF. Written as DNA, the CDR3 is TGTGCCAGCAGTAAGGGGGATCAGCCCCAGCATTTT.

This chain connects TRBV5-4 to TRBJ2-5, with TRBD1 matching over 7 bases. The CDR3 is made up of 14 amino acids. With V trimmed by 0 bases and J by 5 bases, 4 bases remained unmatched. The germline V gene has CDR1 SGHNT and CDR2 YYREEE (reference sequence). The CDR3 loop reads CASSLVGGRETQYF. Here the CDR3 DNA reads TGTGCCAGCAGCTTGGTAGGGGGCAGGGAGACCCAGTACTTC.

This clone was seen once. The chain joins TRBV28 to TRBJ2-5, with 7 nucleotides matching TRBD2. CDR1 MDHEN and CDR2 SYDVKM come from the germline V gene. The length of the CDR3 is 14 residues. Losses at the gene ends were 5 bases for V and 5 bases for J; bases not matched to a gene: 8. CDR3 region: CASSPTAGVETQYF. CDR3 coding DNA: TGTGCCAGCAGTCCTACGGCGGGAGTGGAGACCCAGTACTTC. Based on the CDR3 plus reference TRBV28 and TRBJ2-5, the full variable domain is DVKVTQSSRYLVKRTGEKVFLECVQDMDHENMFWYRQDPGLGLRLIYFSYDVKMKEKGDIPEGYSVSREKKERFSLILESASTNQTSMYLCASSPTAGVETQYFGPGTRLLVL.

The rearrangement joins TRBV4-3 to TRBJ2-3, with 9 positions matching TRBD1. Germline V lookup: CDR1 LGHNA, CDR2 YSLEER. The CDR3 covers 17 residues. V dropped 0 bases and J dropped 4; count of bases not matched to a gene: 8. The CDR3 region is CASSQEGIRTGADTQYF. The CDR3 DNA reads TGCGCCAGCAGCCAAGAAGGGATCCGGACAGGGGCAGATACGCAGTATTTT.

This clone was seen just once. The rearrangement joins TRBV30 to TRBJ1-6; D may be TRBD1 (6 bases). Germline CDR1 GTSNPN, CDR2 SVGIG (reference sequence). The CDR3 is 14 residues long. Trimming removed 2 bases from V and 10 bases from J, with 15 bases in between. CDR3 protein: CAWSHQGRESPLHF. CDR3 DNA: TGTGCCTGGAGTCATCAGGGGAGAGAGTCACCCCTCCACTTT.

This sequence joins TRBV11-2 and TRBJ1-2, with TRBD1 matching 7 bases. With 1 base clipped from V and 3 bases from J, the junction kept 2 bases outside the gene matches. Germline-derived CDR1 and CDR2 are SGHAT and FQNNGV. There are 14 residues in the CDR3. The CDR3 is CASSLAGQHYGYTF. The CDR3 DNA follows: TGTGCCAGCAGCTTAGCGGGACAGCACTATGGCTACACCTTC.

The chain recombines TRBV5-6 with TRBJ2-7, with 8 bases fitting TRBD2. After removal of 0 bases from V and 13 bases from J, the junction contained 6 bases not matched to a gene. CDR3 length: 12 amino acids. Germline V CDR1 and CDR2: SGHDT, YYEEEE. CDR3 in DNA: TGTGCCAGCAGCTTGGGTGGACTAGCCCCCTACTTC. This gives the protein CASSLGGLAPYF.

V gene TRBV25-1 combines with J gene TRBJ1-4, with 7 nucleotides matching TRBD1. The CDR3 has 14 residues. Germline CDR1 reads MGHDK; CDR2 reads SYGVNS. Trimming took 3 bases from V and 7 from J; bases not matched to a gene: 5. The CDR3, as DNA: TGTGCCAGCAGTGAGCTGGGACAGCCTGAAAAACTGTTTTTT. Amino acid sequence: CASSELGQPEKLFF.

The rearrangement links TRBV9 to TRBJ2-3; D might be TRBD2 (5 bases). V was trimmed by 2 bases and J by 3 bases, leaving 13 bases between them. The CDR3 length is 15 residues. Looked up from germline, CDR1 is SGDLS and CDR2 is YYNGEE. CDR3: CASSVREGGTDTQYF. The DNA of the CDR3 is TGTGCCAGCAGCGTTCGAGAGGGCGGAACAGATACGCAGTATTTT.

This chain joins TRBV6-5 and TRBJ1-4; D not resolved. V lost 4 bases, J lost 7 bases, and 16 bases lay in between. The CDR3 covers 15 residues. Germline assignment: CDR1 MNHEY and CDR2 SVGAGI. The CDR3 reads CASSSTGSRSEKLFF. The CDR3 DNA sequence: TGTGCCAGCAGTTCAACCGGGAGTAGGAGTGAAAAACTGTTTTTT.

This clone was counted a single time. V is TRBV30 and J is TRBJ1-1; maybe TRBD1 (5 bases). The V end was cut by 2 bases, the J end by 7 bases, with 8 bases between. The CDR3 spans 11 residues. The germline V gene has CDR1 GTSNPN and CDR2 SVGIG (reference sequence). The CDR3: CAWSYDSEAFF. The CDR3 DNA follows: TGTGCCTGGAGTTACGACAGTGAAGCTTTCTTT.

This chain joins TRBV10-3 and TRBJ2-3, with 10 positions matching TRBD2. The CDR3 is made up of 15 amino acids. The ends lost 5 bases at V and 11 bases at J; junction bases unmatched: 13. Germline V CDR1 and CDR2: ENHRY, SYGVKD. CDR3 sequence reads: CAISPTSGIYGRQYF. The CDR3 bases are TGTGCCATCAGTCCCACTAGCGGGATATACGGTAGGCAGTATTTT.

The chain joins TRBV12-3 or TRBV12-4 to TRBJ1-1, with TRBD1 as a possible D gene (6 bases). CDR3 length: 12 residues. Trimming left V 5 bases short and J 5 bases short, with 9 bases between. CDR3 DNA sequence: TGTGCCAGCAGTACAGGGAGAACTGAAGCTTTCTTT. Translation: CASSTGRTEAFF.

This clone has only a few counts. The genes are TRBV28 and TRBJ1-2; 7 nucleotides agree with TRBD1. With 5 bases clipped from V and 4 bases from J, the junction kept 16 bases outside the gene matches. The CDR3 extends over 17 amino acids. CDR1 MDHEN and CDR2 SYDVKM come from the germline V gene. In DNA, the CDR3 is TGTGCCAGCAGTGGGGGAGCGACGGGACAGAGGGCCTATGGCTACACCTTC. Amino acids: CASSGGATGQRAYGYTF.

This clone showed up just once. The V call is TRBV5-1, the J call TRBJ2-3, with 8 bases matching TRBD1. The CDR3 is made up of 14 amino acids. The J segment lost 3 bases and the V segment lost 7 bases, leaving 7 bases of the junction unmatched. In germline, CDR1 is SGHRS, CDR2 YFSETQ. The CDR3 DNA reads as TGCGCCAGCCGGACAGGGCGCATAACAGATACGCAGTATTTT. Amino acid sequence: CASRTGRITDTQYF.

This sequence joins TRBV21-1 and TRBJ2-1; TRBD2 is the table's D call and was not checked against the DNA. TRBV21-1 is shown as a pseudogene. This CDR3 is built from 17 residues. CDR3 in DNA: TGTGCCAGCAGCAAACCGGGACTAGCGGGAGTAAATCATGAGCAGTTCTTC. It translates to CASSKPGLAGVNHEQFF.

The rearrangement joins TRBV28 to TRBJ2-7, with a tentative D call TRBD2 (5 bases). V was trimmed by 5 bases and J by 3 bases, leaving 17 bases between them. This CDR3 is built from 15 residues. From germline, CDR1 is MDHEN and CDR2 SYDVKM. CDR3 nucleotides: TGTGCCAGCAGTCCCCCTTCGTTGGGGAGCTACGAGCAGTACTTC. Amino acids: CASSPPSLGSYEQYF.

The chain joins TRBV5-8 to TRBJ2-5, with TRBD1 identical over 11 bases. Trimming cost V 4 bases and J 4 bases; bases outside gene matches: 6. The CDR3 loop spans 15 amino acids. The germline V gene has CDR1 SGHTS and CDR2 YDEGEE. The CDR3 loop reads CASSTGQGAGETQYF. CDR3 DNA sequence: TGTGCCAGCAGCACCGGACAGGGGGCGGGAGAGACCCAGTACTTC.